This record covers a single TCR beta chain. This specimen comes from a study of blood T cell repertoires in COVID-19. Study context: PBMCs, B-cell-depleted T cells, or T cells provided the cDNA or gDNA that made up the material.

Germline CDR1 and CDR2: MDHEN and SYDVKM. This CDR3 has 16 amino acids. Trimming took 6 bases from V and 2 from J; bases not matched to a gene: 7. Study processing details: Reference gene primer amplification gave estimated nucleated cell counts. TCRdb's copy holds only in-frame clones and misses some; the assay was immunoSEQ multiplex PCR. Clonal size and the V and J genes are those of that table, whereas D and trimming came from the DNA. The table lists about 47,000 clones, roughly 84% of them singletons. The V gene is TRBV28, the J gene TRBJ1-4; 9 nucleotides agree with TRBD1. This sequence originates from a man between 50 and 59 years old with acute or convalescent COVID-19. The sequenced sample was peripheral blood. In nucleotides, the CDR3 is TGTGCCAGCAGGAAACAGGGGGCGAGGACTAATGAAAAACTGTTTTTT. This gives the protein CASRKQGARTNEKLFF.